The T cell receptor beta chain under discussion was sequenced for a study of control samples from healthy donors and cancer patients (dated by TCRdb to 2020 to 2022). The library was produced with the immunoSEQ multiplex PCR assay. TCRdb took this table from immuneACCESS and kept in-frame rearrangements with V and J called. Such tables lack part of the clones; where checked against another copy, unresolved V genes explain under half of the gap, and the rest is unexplained. Here the sample has 190,000 or so clones; about 93% occur a single time. The top ten constitute about 1.6% of the sample. Concerning this clone: Its antigen is unknown. Base qualities are missing; no much larger clone stands one base away.

Trimming accounts for 1 base at V and 6 bases at J, while the number of junction bases matched to no gene is 5. Based on the germline V gene, the CDR1 and CDR2 sequences are MDHEN and SYDVKM. The CDR3 numbers 16 residues from cysteine through phenylalanine. Of all the DNA, just the CDR3 is kept, 48 bases in frame from base 1. Sequences were obtained from blood. This chain is built from TRBV28 and TRBJ2-3; 12 bases in the middle match TRBD2. This sequence originates from a man in his late teens or twenties in good health. CDR3 region: CASSLSLAGGRDTQYF. Here is the DNA: TGTGCCAGCAGTTTATCTCTAGCGGGGGGGAGGGATACGCAGTATTTT.